This TCR beta chain derives from a study of blood T cell repertoires in COVID-19. Clones were sequenced by immunoSEQ multiplex PCR, and TCRdb holds only the in-frame ones, with some missing. In the table there are about 330,000 clones, over 70% of which are singletons. Trimming at V came to 3 bases and at J to 4 bases, leaving 9 bases not matched to a gene. The germline gives CDR1 MGHRA, CDR2 YSYEKL. The CDR3 runs to 16 residues. V gene TRBV4-1 combines with J gene TRBJ1-3, with 7 bases that match TRBD1. The TCR sequence derives from a woman aged 45-65 years with acute or convalescent COVID-19. Sample: peripheral blood. The CDR3 sequence is CASSHQITGDGNTIYF. CDR3 nucleotides: TGCGCCAGCAGCCACCAAATAACAGGGGACGGAAACACCATATATTTT.